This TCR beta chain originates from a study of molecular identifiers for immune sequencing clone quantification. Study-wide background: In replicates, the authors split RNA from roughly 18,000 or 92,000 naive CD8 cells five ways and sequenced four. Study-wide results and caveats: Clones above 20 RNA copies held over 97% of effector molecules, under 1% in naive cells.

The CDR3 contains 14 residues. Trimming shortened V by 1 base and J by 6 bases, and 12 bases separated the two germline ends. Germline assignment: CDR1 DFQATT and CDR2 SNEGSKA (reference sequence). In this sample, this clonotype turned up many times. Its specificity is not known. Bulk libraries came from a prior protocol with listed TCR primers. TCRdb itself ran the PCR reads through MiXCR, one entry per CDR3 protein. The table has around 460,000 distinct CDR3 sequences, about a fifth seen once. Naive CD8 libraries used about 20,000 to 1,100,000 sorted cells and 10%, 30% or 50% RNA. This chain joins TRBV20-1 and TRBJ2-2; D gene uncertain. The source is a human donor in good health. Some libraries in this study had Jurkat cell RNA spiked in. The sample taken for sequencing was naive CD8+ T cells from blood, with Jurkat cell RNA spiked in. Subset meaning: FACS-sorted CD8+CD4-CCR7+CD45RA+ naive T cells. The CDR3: CSARGGIRAGELFF. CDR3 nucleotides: TGCAGTGCTAGAGGGGGAATTCGGGCCGGGGAGCTGTTTTTT.